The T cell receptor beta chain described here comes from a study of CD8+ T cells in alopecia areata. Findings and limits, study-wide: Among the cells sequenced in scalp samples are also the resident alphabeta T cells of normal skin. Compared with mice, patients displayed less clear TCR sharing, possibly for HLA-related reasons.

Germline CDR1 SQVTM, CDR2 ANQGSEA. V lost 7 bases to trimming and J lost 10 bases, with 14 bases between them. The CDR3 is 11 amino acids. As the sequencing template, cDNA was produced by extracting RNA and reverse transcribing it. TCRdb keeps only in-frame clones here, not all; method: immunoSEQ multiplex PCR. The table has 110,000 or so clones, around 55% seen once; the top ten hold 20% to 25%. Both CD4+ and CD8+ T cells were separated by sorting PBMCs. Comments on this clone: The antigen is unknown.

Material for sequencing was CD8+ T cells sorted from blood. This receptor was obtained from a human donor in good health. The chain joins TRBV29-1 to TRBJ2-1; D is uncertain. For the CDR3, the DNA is TGCAGCGCCACCCCGGGCCCGGAGCAGTTCTTC. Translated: CSATPGPEQFF.